Listed here are 12 T cell receptor beta chains from one sample, sequenced in a study of vaccination and CD4 T cells after COVID-19. These receptors have no identified antigens. The treatment was: roughly 11-day PBMC culture with coronavirus spike peptide pools or control peptides (ViraFEST assay). Those CD4+ T cells from the unexposed donor predate the COVID-19 pandemic (2011-2018). Cultured CD4+ T-cell DNA underwent Oncomine TCR Beta short-read sequencing. TCRdb fed the PCR reads into MiXCR, producing one record per CDR3 protein. Of about 6,600 distinct CDR3 sequences in the sample, under 35% were seen once. Source material: CD4+ T cells from blood, cultured in vitro. The receptors were gathered from a human donor in good health.

The rearrangement links TRBV12-3 or TRBV12-4 to TRBJ2-5; D perhaps matches TRBD1 (5 bases). The CDR3 loop spans 11 amino acids. V lost 7 bases and J 4 bases, leaving 7 bases between the germline ends. The CDR3 nucleotides are TGTGCCAGCACCCAGGGAGAGACCCAGTACTTC. Amino acid sequence: CASTQGETQYF.

In its sample, this clonotype is medium-sized. V is TRBV12-3 or TRBV12-4 and J is TRBJ1-2; TRBD1 might be the D (6 bases). The CDR3 sequence is 14 residues long. V was shortened by 4 bases and J by 1 base, with 10 bases between the two germline ends. The CDR3 region has the DNA TGTGCCAGCAGTTCGACAGGACTTAACTATGGCTACACCTTC. Its translation is CASSSTGLNYGYTF.

This clonotype came up a few times. This chain links TRBV20-1 with TRBJ2-3, with TRBD2 matching 9 bases. The V gene's germline CDR1 is DFQATT and CDR2 SNEGSKA (reference sequence). The CDR3 spans 13 residues. J gave up 6 bases and V 5 bases, and 6 bases lay outside the gene matches. The CDR3 loop is CSAPRGGGDTQYF. In DNA, the CDR3 is TGCAGTGCTCCGCGGGGGGGGGGGGATACGCAGTATTTT.

This clonotype is classed as medium-sized (0.01 to 0.1%). The J gene is TRBJ2-7, the V gene TRBV7-2; 8 bases agree with TRBD2. The V gene end was trimmed by 5 bases and the J gene end by 4 bases; junction bases not matched to a gene: 10. This CDR3 has 15 residues. Germline V gene lookup returns CDR1 SGHTA and CDR2 FQGNSA. Written as DNA, the CDR3 is TGTGCCAGCAGCCCTCAAGCGGGGGAAGGATACGAGCAGTACTTC. It encodes CASSPQAGEGYEQYF.

The CDR3 DNA reads as TGTGCCAGCAGCTTACTAGACGGGGTAGCCTACAATGAGCAGTTCTTC. It yields the protein CASSLLDGVAYNEQFF. The rearrangement links TRBV11-2 to TRBJ2-1; weak D call: TRBD2 (5 bases). This CDR3 contains 16 residues. Deletions cut 2 bases from V and 2 bases from J, with 13 bases between. Germline V gene lookup returns CDR1 SGHAT and CDR2 FQNNGV.

This sequence joins TRBV12-3 or TRBV12-4 and TRBJ1-1; D is possibly TRBD1 (5 bases). CDR3 size: 16 residues. Trimming removed 4 bases at V and 0 bases at J, with 15 bases between. The CDR3 nucleotides read TGTGCCAGCAGTTCCGCCCTTACAGGAGTGAACACTGAAGCTTTCTTT. Translation: CASSSALTGVNTEAFF.

This clonotype ranks as medium-sized. The V call is TRBV20-1, the J call TRBJ1-2; TRBD1 is a possible D gene (6 bases). This CDR3 is built from 14 residues. In germline, CDR1 is DFQATT, CDR2 SNEGSKA (reference sequence). The germline V and J ends were trimmed by 7 bases and 1 base, with 16 bases remaining between them. CDR3 DNA sequence: TGCAGTGGTAGGGGGGATAATAATAACTATGGCTACACCTTC. Its protein product is CSGRGDNNNYGYTF.

The chain couples TRBV20-1 to TRBJ2-3; D might be TRBD1 (6 bases). Trimming stripped 0 bases from V and 5 bases from J, with 15 bases between. Germline loops: CDR1 DFQATT, CDR2 SNEGSKA (reference sequence). The CDR3 runs to 15 residues. The CDR3 bases are TGCAGTGCTAGAGATCTGAGGGGGTTGGGAGATACGCAGTATTTT. Its protein is CSARDLRGLGDTQYF.

The V and J genes are TRBV19 and TRBJ1-2; D not certain. V lost 5 bases and J 1 base, leaving 8 bases between the germline ends. CDR1 is LNHDA and CDR2 is SQIVND in the germline V gene (reference sequence). The CDR3 is made up of 13 amino acids. CDR3 nucleotide sequence: TGTGCCAGTAGTCCCGATTATAACTATGGCTACACCTTC. Its protein product is CASSPDYNYGYTF.

The genes are TRBV6-5 and TRBJ1-1; D is unclear. V shed 4 bases and J shed 1 base, with 10 bases lying between them. From germline, CDR1 is MNHEY and CDR2 SVGAGI. CDR3 length: 14 residues. As DNA, the CDR3 is TGTGCCAGCAGTTCCCCCCGCTGGAACACTGAAGCTTTCTTT. It translates to CASSSPRWNTEAFF.

V gene TRBV10-2 combines with J gene TRBJ1-6, with TRBD1 matching 8 bases. J was trimmed by 5 bases and V by 6 bases; bases with no gene match: 6. The germline CDR1 and CDR2 sequences are WSHSY and SAAADI. The length of the CDR3 is 15 residues. The CDR3 sequence: CASREGGQDNSPLHF. CDR3 DNA: TGCGCCAGCAGAGAAGGGGGACAGGATAATTCACCCCTCCACTTT.

This clonotype was seen only once. The chain uses TRBV5-8 and TRBJ2-1; no definite D call. Trimming pared 6 bases from V and 12 bases from J, leaving 16 bases between. Germline CDR1 and CDR2: SGHTS and YDEGEE. CDR3 size: 12 residues. CDR3 coding DNA: TGTGCCAGCACACCCCGACGGGCTCTGCAGTTCTTC. Translated: CASTPRRALQFF. Variable domain in full (rest from reference TRBV5-8 and TRBJ2-1): EAGVTQSPTHLIKTRGQQATLRCSPISGHTSVYWYQQALGLGLQFLLWYDEGEERNRGNFPPRFSGRQFPNYSSELNVNALELEDSALYLCASTPRRALQFFGPGTRLTVL.